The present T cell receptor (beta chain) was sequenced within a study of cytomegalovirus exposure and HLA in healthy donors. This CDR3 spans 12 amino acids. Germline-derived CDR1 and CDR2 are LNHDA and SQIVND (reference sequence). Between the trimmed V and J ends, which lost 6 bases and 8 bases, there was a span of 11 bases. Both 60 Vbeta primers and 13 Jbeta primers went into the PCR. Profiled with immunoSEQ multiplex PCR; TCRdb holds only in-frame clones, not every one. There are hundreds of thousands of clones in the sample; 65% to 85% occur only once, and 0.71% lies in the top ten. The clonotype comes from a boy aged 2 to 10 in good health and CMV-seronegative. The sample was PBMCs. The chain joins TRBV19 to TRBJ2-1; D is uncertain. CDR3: CASSRSLDEQFF. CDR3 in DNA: TGTGCCAGTAGCCGGAGTCTGGATGAGCAGTTCTTC.